This TCR beta chain was sequenced for a study of early T cells in non-severe SARS-CoV-2 infection. Overall study context: From unsorted whole blood, bulk RNA was sequenced, and the chains remained unpaired. Whole-study findings and limits: There was a bias toward anti-spike CD8 responses in VDJdb matching, which missed private and CD4 specificities.

Each single cDNA molecule received a unique molecular identifier. MiXCR, applied by TCRdb to the 5' RACE reads, yields one record per CDR3 protein. The table has about 50,000 distinct CDR3 sequences, roughly a tenth seen once. Comments on this clonotype: The antigen is not known.

CDR3 length: 13 residues. V was shortened by 4 bases and J by 6 bases, with 7 bases between the two germline ends. CDR1 is SGHAT, CDR2 FQNNGV, per germline. The input for sequencing was whole blood, taken at baseline. The clonotype was recovered from an adult who was a healthcare worker with PCR-confirmed SARS-CoV-2 infection or an uninfected control (not recorded which). V gene TRBV11-2 combines with J gene TRBJ1-6; D ambiguous. DNA for the CDR3: TGTGCCAGCAGCTACACCTCTAATTCACCCCTCCACTTT. It encodes CASSYTSNSPLHF.